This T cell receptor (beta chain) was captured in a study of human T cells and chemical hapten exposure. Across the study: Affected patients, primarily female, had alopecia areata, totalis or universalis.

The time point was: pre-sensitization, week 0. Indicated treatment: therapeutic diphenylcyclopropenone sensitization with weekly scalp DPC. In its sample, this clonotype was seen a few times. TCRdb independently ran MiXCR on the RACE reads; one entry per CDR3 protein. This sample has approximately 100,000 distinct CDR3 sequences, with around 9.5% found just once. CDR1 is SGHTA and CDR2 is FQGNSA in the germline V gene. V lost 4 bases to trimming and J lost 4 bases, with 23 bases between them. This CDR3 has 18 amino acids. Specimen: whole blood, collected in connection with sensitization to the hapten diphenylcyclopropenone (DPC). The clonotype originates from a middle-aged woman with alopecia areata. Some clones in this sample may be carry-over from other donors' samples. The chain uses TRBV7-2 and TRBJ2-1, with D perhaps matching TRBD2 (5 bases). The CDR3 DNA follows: TGTGCCAGCAGCTCGTTCGAGACTAACGCCATAACATACAATGAGCAGTTCTTC. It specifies CASSSFETNAITYNEQFF. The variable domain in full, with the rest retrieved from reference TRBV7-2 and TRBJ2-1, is GAGVSQSPSNKVTEKGKDVELRCDPISGHTALYWYRQSLGQGLEFLIYFQGNSAPDKSGLPSDRFSAERTGGSVSTLTIQRTQQEDSAVYLCASSSFETNAITYNEQFFGPGTRLTVL.